This record looks at one T cell receptor (beta chain) sequence and its context. Its antigen is not known. Germline CDR1 is MNHNS and CDR2 is SASEGT. The CDR3 runs 16 residues. The ends were cut back, 0 bases at V and 5 bases at J, with 17 bases in the middle. Here immunoSEQ multiplex PCR was the method, and the copy in TCRdb shows in-frame clones only, minus some. The sample has about 120,000 clones, 90% seen once; the top ten hold approximately 4.5%. The data were obtained in a study of T cell responses to AZD1222 COVID-19 vaccine. Study results and limitations: At 160-218 and 743-854, vaccine-associated CD4 TCRs were dominant, and they spanned spike. The number of AZD1222 recipients seropositive at baseline was only five to seven. Two AZD1222 doses significantly raised spike-specific TCR breadth and depth over controls.

This receptor was taken from an adult in good health. Sample: peripheral blood, taken on day 0 of MenACWY control vaccination. This chain connects TRBV6-1 to TRBJ2-7, with D perhaps TRBD2 (7 bases). CDR3 sequence: CASSEAVGGGSDEQYF. DNA of the CDR3: TGTGCCAGCAGTGAAGCCGTCGGCGGGGGCTCGGACGAGCAGTACTTC.